One sample yielded the 15 T cell receptor beta chains listed below, sequenced in a study of CD8+CD57+ T cells in acquired aplastic anemia (dated by TCRdb to the late 2010s). The instrument given in TCRdb is Illumina HiSeq 2000. Genomic DNA was used as template for profiling of TCR beta VDJ combinations and CDR3 sequences. TCRdb took the public reads, trimmed them with fastp at Q25, ran MiXCR for clone calling and kept in-frame beta chains. CDR3 protein duplicates are merged, each entry listing the most common genes and DNA. The sample table holds over 200,000 distinct CDR3 sequences, of which approximately 60% were seen once. The ten largest clones take up 25% to 30% of the sample. Sequenced sample: sorted CD4+, CD8+, or CD8+CD57+ T cells (not recorded which) from PBMCs. These receptors were obtained from a human donor in good health.

This clonotype was found a few times. The rearrangement links TRBV28 to TRBJ1-5, with a tentative D call TRBD1 (5 bases). The CDR3 sequence is 15 residues long. Trimming removed 7 bases at V and 3 bases at J, with 16 bases between. CDR1 and CDR2 (germline): MDHEN, SYDVKM. The CDR3 sequence: CASTWGSTNNQPQHF. The CDR3, as DNA: TGTGCCAGCACGTGGGGCAGCACCAACAATCAGCCCCAGCATTTT.

This clonotype was detected a few times. The rearrangement uses TRBV29-1 and TRBJ1-1; D not certain. This CDR3 is 11 amino acids long. CDR1 is SQVTM and CDR2 is ANQGSEA in the germline V gene. The ends were cut back, 3 bases at V and 5 bases at J, with 7 bases in the middle. The CDR3 here is CSVEWITEAFF. CDR3 in DNA: TGCAGCGTTGAGTGGATAACTGAAGCTTTCTTT.

The rearrangement joins TRBV24-1 to TRBJ2-3; 9 bases are shared with TRBD2. V dropped 1 base and J dropped 7; count of bases not matched to a gene: 8. The CDR3 contains 16 residues. Per the germline V gene, CDR1 is KGHDR and CDR2 is SFDVKD. The CDR3 DNA sequence: TGTGCCACCAGTGATTTTAGCGGGAGCATACAAAATACGCAGTATTTT. This translates into CATSDFSGSIQNTQYF.

DNA of the CDR3: TGCAGCGTTGAGATCTCGAACACTGAAGCTTTCTTT. Translated: CSVEISNTEAFF. V is TRBV29-1 and J is TRBJ1-1; D is undetermined. The CDR3 extends over 12 amino acids. CDR1 and CDR2 from the germline V gene are SQVTM and ANQGSEA. V lost 3 bases, J lost 1 base, and 6 bases lay in between.

V and J are TRBV15 and TRBJ2-1; D may be TRBD1 (6 bases). Trimming took off 3 bases at V and 0 bases at J, with 18 bases between the two ends. Per germline, CDR1 LNHNV and CDR2 YYDKDF (reference sequence). The CDR3 consists of 18 residues. The CDR3 nucleotides are TGTGCCACCAGCAGGCGGTCTCAGGGGCTTGGCTCCTACAATGAGCAGTTCTTC. This encodes CATSRRSQGLGSYNEQFF.

This rearrangement joins TRBV29-1 to TRBJ2-7; D tentatively fits TRBD1 or TRBD2 (6 bases each). CDR3 length: 14 amino acids. Germline CDR1 is SQVTM and CDR2 is ANQGSEA. Trimming left V 4 bases short and J 1 base short, with 14 bases between. The CDR3 nucleotides read TGCAGCGTTGTTATCCGGGGGCTGTCCTACGAGCAGTACTTC. Translation: CSVVIRGLSYEQYF.

Concerning this clonotype: A single base separates this from a much larger clone, so it may be a read error. The genes are TRBV27 and TRBJ2-1; no reliable D call. The V end lost 3 bases, the J end lost 2 bases, and 17 bases lay between the germline ends. In germline, CDR1 is MNHEY, CDR2 SMNVEV (reference sequence). The CDR3 totals 17 residues. The CDR3 reads CASSFSSAPLAYNEQFF. The CDR3 bases are TGTGCCAGCAGTTTTTCCTCTGCACCCTTGGCCTACAATGAGCAGTTCTTC.

The chain is built from TRBV19 and TRBJ2-2, with 10 bases matching TRBD2. Unmatched junction bases numbered 4, after V lost 5 bases and J lost 4 bases. CDR1 and CDR2 from the germline V gene are LNHDA and SQIVND (reference sequence). The CDR3 runs to 15 residues. The CDR3 DNA reads TGTGCCAGTAGTCCGGGACTAGCGTCCACCGGGGAGCTGTTTTTT. It translates to CASSPGLASTGELFF. The complete variable domain, with remaining parts taken from reference TRBV19 and TRBJ2-2, reads DGGITQSPKYLFRKEGQNVTLSCEQNLNHDAMYWYRQDPGQGLRLIYYSQIVNDFQKGDIAEGYSVSREKKESFPLTVTSAQKNPTAFYLCASSPGLASTGELFFGEGSRLTVL.

The chain uses TRBV2 and TRBJ1-1; D perhaps matches TRBD1 (6 bases). CDR1 is SNHLY, CDR2 FYNNEI, per germline. The CDR3 covers 15 residues. V lost 8 bases to trimming and J lost 4 bases, with 20 bases between them. For the CDR3, the DNA is TGTGCCAGCTGCAAGGCGGACAGTGGAACCACTGAAGCTTTCTTT. As protein: CASCKADSGTTEAFF.

The chain joins TRBV5-5 to TRBJ2-7, with D perhaps matching TRBD2 (6 bases). Germline-derived CDR1 and CDR2 are SGHKS and YYEKEE (reference sequence). Trimming stripped 4 bases from V and 3 bases from J, with 14 bases between. The CDR3 runs 14 residues. In DNA form, the CDR3 reads TGTGCCAGCAGCCGAAACGCGGAGGGCTACGAGCAGTACTTC. Amino acid sequence: CASSRNAEGYEQYF.

This sequence joins TRBV15 and TRBJ2-2, with 9 bases fitting TRBD2. There are 14 residues in the CDR3. The V gene end was trimmed by 5 bases and the J gene end by 8 bases; junction bases not matched to a gene: 6. Germline values: CDR1 LNHNV, CDR2 YYDKDF (reference sequence). The DNA for the CDR3 is TGTGCCACCAGCCGCGGGGGGGCCACTGGGGAGCTGTTTTTT. Encoded protein: CATSRGGATGELFF.

In its sample, this clonotype was seen many times. The chain is built from TRBV12-5 and TRBJ2-2; unclear D gene. Germline V gives CDR1 LGHNT, CDR2 FRNRAP. This CDR3 region has 12 residues. Trimming stripped 5 bases from V and 4 bases from J, with 5 bases between. CDR3 nucleotide sequence: TGTGCTAGTGGTCCCAGCACCGGGGAGCTGTTTTTT. This codes for CASGPSTGELFF.

To note about this clonotype: A read error may account for a junction end that differs from germline. V gene TRBV5-1 combines with J gene TRBJ2-1, with TRBD1 matching 8 bases. The CDR3 spans 16 residues. The germline V gene has CDR1 SGHRS and CDR2 YFSETQ. CDR3 region: CASSAGGRGWDNEHFF. DNA of the CDR3: TGTGCCAGCAGCGCAGGGGGCAGGGGCTGGGACAATGAGCATTTCTTC.

V is TRBV15 and J is TRBJ1-4; perhaps TRBD1 as D (5 bases). This CDR3 region has 16 residues. V shed 1 base and J shed 8 bases, with 17 bases lying between them. Germline V gene sequence: CDR1 LNHNV, CDR2 YYDKDF (reference sequence). The DNA for the CDR3 is TGTGCCACCAGCAGAGGTTCGGGGACGCTTGGGGAAAAACTGTTTTTT. This gives the protein CATSRGSGTLGEKLFF.

This clonotype has ten or more counts. The chain is built from TRBV6-5 and TRBJ1-1; 7 nucleotides match TRBD1. This CDR3 spans 14 amino acids. The J segment lost 5 bases and the V segment lost 7 bases, leaving 10 bases of the junction unmatched. The germline gives CDR1 MNHEY, CDR2 SVGAGI. For the CDR3, the DNA is TGTGCCAGCACCGGAGAGGGGGCGGGGACTGAAGCTTTCTTT. This translates into CASTGEGAGTEAFF.